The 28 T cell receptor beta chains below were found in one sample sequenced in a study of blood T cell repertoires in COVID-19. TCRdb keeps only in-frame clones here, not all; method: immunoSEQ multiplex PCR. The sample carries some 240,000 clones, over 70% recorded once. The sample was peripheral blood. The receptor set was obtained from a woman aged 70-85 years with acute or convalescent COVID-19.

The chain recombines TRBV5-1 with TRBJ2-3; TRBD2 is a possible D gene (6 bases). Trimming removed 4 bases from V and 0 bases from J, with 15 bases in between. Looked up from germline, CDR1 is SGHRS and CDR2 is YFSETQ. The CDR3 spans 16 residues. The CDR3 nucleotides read TGCGCCAGCAGCGCCGGGACTTACACTAGCACAGATACGCAGTATTTT. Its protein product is CASSAGTYTSTDTQYF.

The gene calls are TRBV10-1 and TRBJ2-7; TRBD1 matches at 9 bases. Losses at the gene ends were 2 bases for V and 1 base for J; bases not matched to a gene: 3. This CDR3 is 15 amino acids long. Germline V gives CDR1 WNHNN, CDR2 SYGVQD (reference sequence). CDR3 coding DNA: TGCGCCAGCAGTGAGCCGGGACAGGGATCCTACGAGCAGTACTTC. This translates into CASSEPGQGSYEQYF.

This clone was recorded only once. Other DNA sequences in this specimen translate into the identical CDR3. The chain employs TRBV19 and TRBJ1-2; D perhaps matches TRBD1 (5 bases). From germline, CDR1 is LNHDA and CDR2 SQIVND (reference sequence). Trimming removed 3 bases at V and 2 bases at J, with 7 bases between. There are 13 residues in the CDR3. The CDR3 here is CASSIPGNYGYTF. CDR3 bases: TGTGCCAGTAGTATCCCAGGGAACTATGGCTACACCTTC. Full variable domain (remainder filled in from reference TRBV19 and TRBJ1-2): DGGITQSPKYLFRKEGQNVTLSCEQNLNHDAMYWYRQDPGQGLRLIYYSQIVNDFQKGDIAEGYSVSREKKESFPLTVTSAQKNPTAFYLCASSIPGNYGYTFGSGTRLTVV.

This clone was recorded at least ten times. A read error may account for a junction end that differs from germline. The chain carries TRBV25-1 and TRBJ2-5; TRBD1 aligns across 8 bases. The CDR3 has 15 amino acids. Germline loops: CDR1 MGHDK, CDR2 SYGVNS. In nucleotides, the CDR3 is TGTGCCAGCAGTGATTCCGGACAGGGCCAAGTGACCCAGTACTTC. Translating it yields CASSDSGQGQVTQYF.

The DNA for the CDR3 is TGCGCCAGCGCGAAGGGGGCCGGCTCCTACAATGAGCAGTTCTTC. The encoded protein is CASAKGAGSYNEQFF. The chain links TRBV10-2 to TRBJ2-1; 7 nucleotides align to TRBD1. V dropped 8 bases and J dropped 0; count of bases not matched to a gene: 7. Looked up from germline, CDR1 is WSHSY and CDR2 is SAAADI. The CDR3 sequence is 15 residues long.

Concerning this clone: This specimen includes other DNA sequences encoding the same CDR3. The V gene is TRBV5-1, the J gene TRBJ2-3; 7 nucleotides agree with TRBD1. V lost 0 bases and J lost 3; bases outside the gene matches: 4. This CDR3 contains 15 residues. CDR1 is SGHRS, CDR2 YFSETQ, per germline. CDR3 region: CASSLAGQVTDTQYF. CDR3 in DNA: TGCGCCAGCAGCTTGGCAGGACAGGTTACAGATACGCAGTATTTT.

The CDR3, as DNA: TGTGCCATCAGTGACTTCGGAGTCGGTGTTGGCTACACCTTC. It is translated as CAISDFGVGVGYTF. The genes are TRBV10-3 and TRBJ1-2, with D hard to call. The CDR3 is 14 residues long. Germline CDR1 reads ENHRY; CDR2 reads SYGVKD. V was shortened by 3 bases and J by 7 bases, with 15 bases between the two germline ends.

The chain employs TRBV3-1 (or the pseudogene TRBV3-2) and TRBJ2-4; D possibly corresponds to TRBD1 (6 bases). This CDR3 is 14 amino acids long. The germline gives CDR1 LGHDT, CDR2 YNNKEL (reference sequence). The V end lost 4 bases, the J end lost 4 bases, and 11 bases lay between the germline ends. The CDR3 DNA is TGTGCCAGCAGCCCCGGACAGATAAAAAACATTCAGTACTTC. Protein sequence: CASSPGQIKNIQYF.

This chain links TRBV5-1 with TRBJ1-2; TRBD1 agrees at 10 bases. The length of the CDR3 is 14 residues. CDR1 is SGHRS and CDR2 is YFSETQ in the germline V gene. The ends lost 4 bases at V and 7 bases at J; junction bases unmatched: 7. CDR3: CASSQGQGLGGYTF. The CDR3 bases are TGCGCCAGCAGCCAGGGACAGGGGTTGGGTGGCTACACCTTC.

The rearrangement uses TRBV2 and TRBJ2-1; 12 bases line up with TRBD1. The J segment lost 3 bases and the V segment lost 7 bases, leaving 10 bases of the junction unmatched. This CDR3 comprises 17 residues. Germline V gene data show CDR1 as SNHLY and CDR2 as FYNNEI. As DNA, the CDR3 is TGTGCCAGCACCCCCGGGACAGGGGGCCGGGGCTACAATGAGCAGTTCTTC. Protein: CASTPGTGGRGYNEQFF.

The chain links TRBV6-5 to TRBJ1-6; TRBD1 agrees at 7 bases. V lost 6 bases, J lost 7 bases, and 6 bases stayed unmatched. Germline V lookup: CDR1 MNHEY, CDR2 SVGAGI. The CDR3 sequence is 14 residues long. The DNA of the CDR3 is TGTGCCAGCAGGACAGGGTACCGGAATTCACCCCTCCACTTT. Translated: CASRTGYRNSPLHF.

CDR3 sequence reads: CASNQGAGQPQHF. The CDR3 coding sequence is TGTGCCAGCAACCAGGGGGCGGGTCAGCCCCAGCATTTT. J is TRBJ1-5 and V is TRBV2; 8 bases map to TRBD1. The V segment lost 7 bases and the J segment 6 bases; nucleotides outside the gene matches: 5. The CDR3 spans 13 residues. Germline CDR1 and CDR2: SNHLY and FYNNEI.

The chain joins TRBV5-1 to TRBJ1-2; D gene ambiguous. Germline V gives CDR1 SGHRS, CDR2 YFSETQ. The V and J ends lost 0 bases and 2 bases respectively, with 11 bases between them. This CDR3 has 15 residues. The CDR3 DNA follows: TGCGCCAGCAGCTTGGCCCCTAGTAACAACTATGGCTACACCTTC. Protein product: CASSLAPSNNYGYTF. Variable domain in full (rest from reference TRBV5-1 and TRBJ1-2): KAGVTQTPRYLIKTRGQQVTLSCSPISGHRSVSWYQQTPGQGLQFLFEYFSETQRNKGNFPGRFSGRQFSNSRSEMNVSTLELGDSALYLCASSLAPSNNYGYTFGSGTRLTVV.

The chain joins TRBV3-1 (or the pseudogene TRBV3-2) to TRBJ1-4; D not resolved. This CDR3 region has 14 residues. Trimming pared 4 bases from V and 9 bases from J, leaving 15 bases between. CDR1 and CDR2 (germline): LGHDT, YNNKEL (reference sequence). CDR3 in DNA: TGTGCCAGCAGCCTCTCCGCGCCGACTCAAAAACTGTTTTTT. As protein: CASSLSAPTQKLFF.

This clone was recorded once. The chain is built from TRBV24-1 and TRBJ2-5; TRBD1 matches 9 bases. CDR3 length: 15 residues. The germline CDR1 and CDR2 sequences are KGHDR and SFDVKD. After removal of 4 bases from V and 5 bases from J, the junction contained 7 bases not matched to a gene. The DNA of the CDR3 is TGTGCCACCAGTGACTCGGGACAGGGTTTGGAGACCCAGTACTTC. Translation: CATSDSGQGLETQYF.

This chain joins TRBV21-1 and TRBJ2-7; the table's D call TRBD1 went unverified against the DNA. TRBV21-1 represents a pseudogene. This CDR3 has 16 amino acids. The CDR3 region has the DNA TGTGCCAGCAGCAAAGAGAAGGGGGTAGGCTCCTACGAGCAGTACGTC. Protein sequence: CASSKEKGVGSYEQYV.

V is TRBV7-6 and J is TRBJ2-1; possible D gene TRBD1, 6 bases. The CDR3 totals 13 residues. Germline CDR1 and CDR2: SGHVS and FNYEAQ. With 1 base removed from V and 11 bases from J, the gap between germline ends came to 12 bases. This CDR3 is CASSLEDRTKQFF. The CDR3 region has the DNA TGTGCCAGCAGCTTAGAGGACAGAACAAAGCAGTTCTTC.

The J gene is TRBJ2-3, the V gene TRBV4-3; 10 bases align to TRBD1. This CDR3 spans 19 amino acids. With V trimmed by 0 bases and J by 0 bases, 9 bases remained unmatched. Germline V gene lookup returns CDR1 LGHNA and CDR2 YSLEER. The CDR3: CASSQDRGTGDPSTDTQYF. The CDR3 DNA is TGCGCCAGCAGCCAAGATAGGGGGACAGGGGACCCTAGCACAGATACGCAGTATTTT.

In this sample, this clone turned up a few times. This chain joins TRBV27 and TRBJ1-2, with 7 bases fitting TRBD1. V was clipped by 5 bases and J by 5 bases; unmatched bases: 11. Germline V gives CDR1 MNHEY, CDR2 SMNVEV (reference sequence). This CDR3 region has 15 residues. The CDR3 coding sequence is TGTGCCAGCAGTGGGGGACAGTCGATCTATTATGGCTACACCTTC. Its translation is CASSGGQSIYYGYTF.

The CDR3 sequence is CAWDHNQV. The CDR3 DNA follows: TGTGCCTGGGATCATAACCAGGTT. The chain couples TRBV30 to TRBJ2-7; D not certain. Germline V lookup: CDR1 GTSNPN, CDR2 SVGIG (reference sequence). This CDR3 is 8 amino acids long.

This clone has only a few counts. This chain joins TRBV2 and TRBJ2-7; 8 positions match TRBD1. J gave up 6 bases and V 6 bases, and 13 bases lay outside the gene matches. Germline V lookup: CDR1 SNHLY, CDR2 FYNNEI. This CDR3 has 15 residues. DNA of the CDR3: TGTGCCAGCAGCCTCTCCCCACAGGGGGGAAGCGAGCAGTACTTC. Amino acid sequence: CASSLSPQGGSEQYF.

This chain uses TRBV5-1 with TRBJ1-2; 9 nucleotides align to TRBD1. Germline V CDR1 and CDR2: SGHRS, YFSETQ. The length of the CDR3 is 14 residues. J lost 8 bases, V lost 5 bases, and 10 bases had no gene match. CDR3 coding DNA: TGCGCCAGCAGAAAGAGACAGGGGGATGCGGGCTACACCTTC. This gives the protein CASRKRQGDAGYTF.

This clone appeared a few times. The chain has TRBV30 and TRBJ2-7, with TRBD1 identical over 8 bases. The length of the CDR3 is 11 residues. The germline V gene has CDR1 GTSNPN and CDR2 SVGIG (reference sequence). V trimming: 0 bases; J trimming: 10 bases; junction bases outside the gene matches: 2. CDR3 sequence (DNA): TGTGCCTGGAGTGTTGGACAGGGACAGTACTTC. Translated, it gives CAWSVGQGQYF.

The chain's CDR3 is CASSLHRAGSTDTQYF. The DNA of the CDR3 is TGTGCCAGCAGCCTCCACCGTGCAGGGAGCACAGATACGCAGTATTTT. V and J are TRBV3-1 (or the pseudogene TRBV3-2) and TRBJ2-3, with D perhaps matching TRBD1 (5 bases). The V end lost 4 bases, the J end lost 0 bases, and 14 bases lay between the germline ends. The V gene's germline CDR1 is LGHDT and CDR2 YNNKEL (reference sequence). This CDR3 region has 16 residues.

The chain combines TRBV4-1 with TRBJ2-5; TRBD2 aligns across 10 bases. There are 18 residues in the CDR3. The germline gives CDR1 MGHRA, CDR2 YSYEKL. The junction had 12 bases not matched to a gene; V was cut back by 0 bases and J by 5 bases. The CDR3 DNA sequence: TGCGCCAGCAGCCAAGAGAGGGGGGCTAGCGGGGGATTGGAGACCCAGTACTTC. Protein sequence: CASSQERGASGGLETQYF.

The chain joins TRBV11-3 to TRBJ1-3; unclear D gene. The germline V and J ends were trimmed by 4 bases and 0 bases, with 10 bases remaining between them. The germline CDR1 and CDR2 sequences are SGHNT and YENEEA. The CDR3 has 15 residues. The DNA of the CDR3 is TGTGCCAGCAGCTCCCCCTCGAGCTCTGGAAACACCATATATTTT. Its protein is CASSSPSSSGNTIYF. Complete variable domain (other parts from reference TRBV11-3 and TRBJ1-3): EAGVVQSPRYKIIEKKQPVAFWCNPISGHNTLYWYLQNLGQGPELLIRYENEEAVDDSQLPKDRFSAERLKGVDSTLKIQPAELGDSAVYLCASSSPSSSGNTIYFGEGSWLTVV.

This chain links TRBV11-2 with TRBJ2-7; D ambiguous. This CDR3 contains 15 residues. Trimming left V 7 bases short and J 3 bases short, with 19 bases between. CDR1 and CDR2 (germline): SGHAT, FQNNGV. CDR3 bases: TGTGCCAGCAAGGAAGCCAGGTCAATCTTCTACGAGCAGTACTTC. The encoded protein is CASKEARSIFYEQYF.

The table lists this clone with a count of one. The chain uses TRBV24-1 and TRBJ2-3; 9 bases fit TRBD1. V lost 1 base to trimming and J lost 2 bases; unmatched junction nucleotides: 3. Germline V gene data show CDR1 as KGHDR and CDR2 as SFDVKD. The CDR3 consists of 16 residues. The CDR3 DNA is TGTGCCACCAGTGATTTTGGACAGGGGATCACAGATACGCAGTATTTT. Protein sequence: CATSDFGQGITDTQYF.